This entry lists 21 T cell receptor beta chains sequenced from one sample in a study of CD8+CD57+ T cells in acquired aplastic anemia. CD8+CD57+ cell expansion had been shown by flow cytometry in patients chosen for sequencing. The template used for profiling TCR beta VDJ and CDR3 was genomic DNA. TCRdb itself ran the reads through MiXCR, one entry per CDR3 protein. The repertoire holds about 240,000 distinct CDR3 sequences, with more than 40% as singletons. Material for sequencing was sorted CD4+, CD8+, or CD8+CD57+ T cells (not recorded which) from PBMCs. Source of these receptors: a human donor with aplastic anemia.

V and J are TRBV20-1 and TRBJ1-2; 8 bases are shared with TRBD1. V trimming: 5 bases; J trimming: 6 bases; junction bases outside the gene matches: 5. Germline-derived CDR1 and CDR2 are DFQATT and SNEGSKA (reference sequence). The CDR3 contains 12 residues. The CDR3 region has the DNA TGCAGTGCTTGGACAGGGAACGATGGCTACACCTTC. It specifies CSAWTGNDGYTF.

The J gene is TRBJ2-1, the V gene TRBV4-2; D perhaps matches TRBD2 (5 bases). The CDR3 covers 17 residues. V gave up 0 bases and J gave up 6 bases, with 18 bases separating them. The germline V gene encodes CDR1 LGHNA and CDR2 YNFKEQ. In DNA, the CDR3 is TGTGCCAGCAGCCAAGATTGGTACAGCGGAGAGCTCAATGAGCAGTTCTTC. Amino acids: CASSQDWYSGELNEQFF.

J is TRBJ2-5 and V is TRBV15; D uncertain. Germline CDR1 reads LNHNV; CDR2 reads YYDKDF (reference sequence). Trimming shortened V by 0 bases and J by 2 bases, and 7 bases separated the two germline ends. The CDR3 is 14 residues long. CDR3 sequence reads: CATSREGMQETQYF. In DNA, the CDR3 is TGTGCCACCAGCAGAGAGGGGATGCAAGAGACCCAGTACTTC.

In this sample, this clonotype turned up many times. This chain uses TRBV20-1 with TRBJ2-1; a possible D gene is TRBD1 (6 bases). The V gene's germline CDR1 is DFQATT and CDR2 SNEGSKA (reference sequence). The CDR3 runs 15 residues. V was pared by 5 bases and J by 2 bases, with 16 bases between. The CDR3 loop is CSARNRDLPYNEQFF. CDR3 DNA sequence: TGCAGTGCTCGTAACAGGGACCTACCCTACAATGAGCAGTTCTTC.

On this clonotype: Since a much larger clone is just one base distant, this may be a read error. The J gene is TRBJ2-7, the V gene TRBV5-4; 7 bases are shared with TRBD1. CDR1 is SGHNT and CDR2 is YYREEE in the germline V gene (reference sequence). This CDR3 is built from 14 residues. The CDR3 nucleotides read TGTGCCAGCAGGGTCCGACAGGGATCCTACGAGCAGTGCTTC. The encoded protein is CASRVRQGSYEQCF.

The CDR3 reads CASSSGTSGLQQRNEQFF. CDR3 nucleotides: TGTGCCAGCAGCTCTGGGACTAGCGGCCTCCAACAGCGGAATGAGCAGTTCTTC. The chain links TRBV7-9 to TRBJ2-1; the match to TRBD2 covers 11 bases. Germline trimming cut 4 bases from V and 7 bases from J; bases unmatched to any gene: 15. Per the germline V gene, CDR1 is SEHNR and CDR2 is FQNEAQ (reference sequence). CDR3 length equals 18 residues.

This rearrangement joins TRBV15 to TRBJ1-6, with D hard to call. Per the germline V gene, CDR1 is LNHNV and CDR2 is YYDKDF (reference sequence). The CDR3 sequence is 15 residues long. V dropped 2 bases and J dropped 9 bases, with 14 bases sitting between them. CDR3 protein: CATSRLAGSTSPLHF. The CDR3 DNA reads as TGTGCCACCAGCAGATTAGCGGGATCTACTTCACCCCTCCACTTT.

The rearrangement uses TRBV6-6 and TRBJ2-7; D is tentatively TRBD1 or TRBD2 (5 bases each). V lost 6 bases to trimming and J lost 5 bases, with 11 bases between them. CDR1 is MNHNY, CDR2 SVGAGI, per germline (reference sequence). CDR3 length: 12 amino acids. The CDR3 nucleotides read TGTGCCAGCAGCTACCGGGGCCACGAGCAGTACTTC. Translated: CASSYRGHEQYF.

This clonotype was detected ten times or more. The V and J genes are TRBV7-9 and TRBJ1-3; no definite D call. The CDR3 sequence is 16 residues long. Germline-derived CDR1 and CDR2 are SEHNR and FQNEAQ (reference sequence). The V end lost 5 bases, the J end lost 0 bases, and 14 bases lay between the germline ends. The CDR3 sequence is CASSPPAKNSGNTIYF. In DNA, the CDR3 is TGTGCCAGCAGCCCACCGGCCAAGAACTCTGGAAACACCATATATTTT.

This clonotype was seen ten or more times. The rearrangement links TRBV11-2 to TRBJ2-2; D uncertain. V was pared by 2 bases and J by 6 bases, with 7 bases between. Germline V gene data show CDR1 as SGHAT and CDR2 as FQNNGV. The CDR3 is made up of 13 amino acids. The CDR3 DNA reads as TGTGCCAGCAGCTTAAGAAGCTCCGGGGAGCTGTTTTTT. Its protein product is CASSLRSSGELFF.

The chain combines TRBV7-8 with TRBJ2-5, with TRBD2 matching over 13 bases. Germline CDR1 reads SGHVS; CDR2 reads FQNEAQ. CDR3 length equals 17 residues. Losses at the gene ends were 0 bases for V and 2 bases for J; bases not matched to a gene: 3. CDR3 region: CASSLAGLAGEQETQYF. In DNA, the CDR3 is TGTGCCAGCAGCTTAGCCGGACTAGCGGGAGAACAAGAGACCCAGTACTTC.

As for this clonotype: It is unclear where the CDR3 begins or ends on the DNA, so no DNA is shown, and the CDR3 is as TCRdb lists it. V is TRBV29-1 and J is TRBJ1-1; the D segment call TRBD1 is taken from the table without a DNA check. From its first to its last residue, the CDR3 has 20 amino acids. CDR1 and CDR2 (germline): SQVTM, ANQGSEA. The CDR3 spells CSVEGQGLYMATPSVRGAFF.

The chain couples TRBV9 to TRBJ2-3, with TRBD1 matching 7 bases. The CDR3 runs to 14 residues. The V gene end was trimmed by 3 bases and the J gene end by 11 bases; junction bases not matched to a gene: 12. Germline loops: CDR1 SGDLS, CDR2 YYNGEE. CDR3 nucleotide sequence: TGTGCCAGCAGCGGAGGGGGCGCGTACAATGAGCAGTATTTT. This translates into CASSGGGAYNEQYF. Drawing the rest from reference TRBV9 and TRBJ2-3, the complete variable domain is DSGVTQTPKHLITATGQRVTLRCSPRSGDLSVYWYQQSLDQGLQFLIQYYNGEERAKGNILERFSAQQFPDLHSELNLSSLELGDSALYFCASSGGGAYNEQYFGPGTRLTVL.

This clonotype occurred many times. This chain joins TRBV6-5 and TRBJ1-6; the D gene is possibly TRBD1 (6 bases). CDR1 and CDR2 from the germline V gene are MNHEY and SVGAGI. V lost 5 bases, J lost 4 bases, and 12 bases lay in between. This CDR3 region has 15 residues. CDR3 sequence: CASSGGPNYNSPLHF. The DNA for the CDR3 is TGTGCCAGCAGTGGGGGGCCTAATTATAATTCACCCCTCCACTTT.

This sequence joins TRBV7-9 and TRBJ2-7; tentative D call: TRBD2 (6 bases). The CDR3 has 17 amino acids. Per the germline V gene, CDR1 is SEHNR and CDR2 is FQNEAQ (reference sequence). V lost 5 bases and J 4 bases, leaving 24 bases between the germline ends. The CDR3 nucleotides read TGTGCCAGCAGCCCCCTTGAAGGGATTGCCGGGGGTTACGAGCAGTACTTC. This encodes CASSPLEGIAGGYEQYF.

This sequence joins TRBV25-1 and TRBJ2-3; the D is unclear. CDR1 is MGHDK and CDR2 is SYGVNS in the germline V gene. V was trimmed by 2 bases and J by 0 bases, leaving 12 bases between them. This CDR3 comprises 16 residues. The CDR3 here is CASSEPGGPSTDTQYF. In DNA, the CDR3 is TGTGCCAGCAGTGAACCGGGCGGTCCTAGCACAGATACGCAGTATTTT. The full variable domain, its missing parts supplied by reference TRBV25-1 and TRBJ2-3, is EADIYQTPRYLVIGTGKKITLECSQTMGHDKMYWYQQDPGMELHLIHYSYGVNSTEKGDLSSESTVSRIRTEHFPLTLESARPSHTSQYLCASSEPGGPSTDTQYFGPGTRLTVL.

Ten or more counts support this clonotype. This chain connects TRBV12-3 or TRBV12-4 to TRBJ2-5, with D perhaps given as TRBD1 or TRBD2 (5 bases each). This CDR3 has 15 residues. Between the trimmed V and J ends, which lost 2 bases and 3 bases, there was a span of 13 bases. CDR3 sequence reads: CASSLRVGTEETQYF. The CDR3, as DNA: TGTGCCAGCAGTTTAAGGGTGGGGACGGAAGAGACCCAGTACTTC.

This chain connects TRBV9 to TRBJ2-7; 9 bases map to TRBD2. With V trimmed by 4 bases and J by 9 bases, 14 bases remained unmatched. The CDR3 runs 15 residues. Germline V gene lookup returns CDR1 SGDLS and CDR2 YYNGEE. The CDR3 DNA reads TGTGCCAGCAGCTTAGTAGTGACTAGCGGAGATACGCAGTACGTC. Translated, it gives CASSLVVTSGDTQYV.

The chain uses TRBV10-3 and TRBJ2-3; D not certain. CDR3 size: 14 residues. Deletions cut 7 bases from V and 0 bases from J, with 11 bases between. Germline V gene lookup returns CDR1 ENHRY and CDR2 SYGVKD. The CDR3 is CAITRGRSTDTQYF. In DNA form, the CDR3 reads TGTGCCATCACCAGAGGACGGAGCACAGATACGCAGTATTTT.

On this clonotype: Here the CDR3 omits its conserved ending phenylalanine or tryptophan, so a read error is the likely source. The genes are TRBV15 and TRBJ2-1; TRBD2 matches 8 bases. With V trimmed by 5 bases and J by 2 bases, 11 bases remained unmatched. Looked up from germline, CDR1 is LNHNV and CDR2 is YYDKDF (reference sequence). This CDR3 spans 17 amino acids. The CDR3 nucleotides are TGTGCCACCAGCTCTGCGGGGGCGGGAGGCCCCTACAATGAGCAGTTCCTC. Residues: CATSSAGAGGPYNEQFL.

This clonotype was detected ten times or more. The chain employs TRBV9 and TRBJ1-1; D unresolved. CDR3 length: 13 amino acids. CDR1 SGDLS and CDR2 YYNGEE come from the germline V gene. V was trimmed by 0 bases and J by 1 base, leaving 4 bases between them. CDR3 sequence: CASSVEGNTEAFF. CDR3 in DNA: TGTGCCAGCAGCGTAGAGGGGAACACTGAAGCTTTCTTT. The full variable domain, in which reference TRBV9 and TRBJ1-1 provide the parts outside the CDR3, is DSGVTQTPKHLITATGQRVTLRCSPRSGDLSVYWYQQSLDQGLQFLIQYYNGEERAKGNILERFSAQQFPDLHSELNLSSLELGDSALYFCASSVEGNTEAFFGQGTRLTVV.